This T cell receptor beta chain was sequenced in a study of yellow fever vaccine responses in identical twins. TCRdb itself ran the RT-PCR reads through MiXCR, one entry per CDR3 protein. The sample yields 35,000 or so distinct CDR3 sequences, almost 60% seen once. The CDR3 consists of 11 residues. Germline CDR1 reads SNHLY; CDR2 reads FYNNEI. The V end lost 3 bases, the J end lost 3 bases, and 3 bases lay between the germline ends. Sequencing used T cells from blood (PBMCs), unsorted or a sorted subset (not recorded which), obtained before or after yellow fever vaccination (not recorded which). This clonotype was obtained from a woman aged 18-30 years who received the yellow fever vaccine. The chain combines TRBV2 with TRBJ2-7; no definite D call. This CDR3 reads CASSDSYEQYV. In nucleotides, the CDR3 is TGTGCCAGCAGTGACAGCTACGAGCAGTACGTC.